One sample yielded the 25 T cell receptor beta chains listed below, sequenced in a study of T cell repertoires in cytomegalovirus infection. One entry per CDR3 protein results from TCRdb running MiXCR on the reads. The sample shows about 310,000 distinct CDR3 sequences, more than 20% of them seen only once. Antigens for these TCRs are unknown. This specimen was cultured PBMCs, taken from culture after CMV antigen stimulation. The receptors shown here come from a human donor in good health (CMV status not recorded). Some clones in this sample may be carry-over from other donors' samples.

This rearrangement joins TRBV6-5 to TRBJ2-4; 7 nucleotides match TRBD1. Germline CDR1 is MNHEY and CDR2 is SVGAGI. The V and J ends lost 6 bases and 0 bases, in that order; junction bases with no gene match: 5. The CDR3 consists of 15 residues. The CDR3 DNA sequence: TGTGCCAGCAGAGGACAGGACCTAGCCAAAAACATTCAGTACTTC. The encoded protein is CASRGQDLAKNIQYF.

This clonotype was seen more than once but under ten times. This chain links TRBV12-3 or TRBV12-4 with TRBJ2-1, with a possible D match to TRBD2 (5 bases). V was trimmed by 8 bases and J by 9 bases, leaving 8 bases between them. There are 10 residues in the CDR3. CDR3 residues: CASGLAEQFF. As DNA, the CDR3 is TGTGCCAGCGGCCTAGCTGAGCAGTTCTTC.

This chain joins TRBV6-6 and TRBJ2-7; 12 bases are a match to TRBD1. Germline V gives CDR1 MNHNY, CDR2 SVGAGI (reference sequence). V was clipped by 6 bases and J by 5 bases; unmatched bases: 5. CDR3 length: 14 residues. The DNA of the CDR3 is TGTGCCAGCAGCCGGGGACAGGGGGCAGACGAGCAGTACTTC. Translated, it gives CASSRGQGADEQYF.

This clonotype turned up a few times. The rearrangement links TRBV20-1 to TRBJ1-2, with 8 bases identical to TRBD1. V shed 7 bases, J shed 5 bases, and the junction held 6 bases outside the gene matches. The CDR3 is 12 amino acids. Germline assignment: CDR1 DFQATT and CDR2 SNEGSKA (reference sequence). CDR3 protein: CSVPTGAYGYTF. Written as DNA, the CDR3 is TGCAGTGTTCCGACAGGGGCATATGGCTACACCTTC.

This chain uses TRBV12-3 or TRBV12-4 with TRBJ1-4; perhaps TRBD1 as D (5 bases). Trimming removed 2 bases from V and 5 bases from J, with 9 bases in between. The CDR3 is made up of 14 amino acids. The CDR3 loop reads CASSLPRVNEKLFF. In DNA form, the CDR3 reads TGTGCCAGCAGTTTACCCAGGGTGAATGAAAAACTGTTTTTT.

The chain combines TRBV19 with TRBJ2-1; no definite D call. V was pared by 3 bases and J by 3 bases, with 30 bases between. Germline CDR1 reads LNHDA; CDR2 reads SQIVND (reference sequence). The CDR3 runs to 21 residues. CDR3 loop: CASSIPLGVGYNSKHYNEQFF. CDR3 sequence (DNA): TGTGCCAGTAGTATCCCCCTTGGCGTGGGCTACAACTCTAAACACTACAATGAGCAGTTCTTC.

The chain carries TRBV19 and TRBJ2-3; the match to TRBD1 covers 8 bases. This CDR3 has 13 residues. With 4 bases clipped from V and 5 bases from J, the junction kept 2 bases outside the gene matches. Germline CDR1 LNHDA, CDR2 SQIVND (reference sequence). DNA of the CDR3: TGTGCCAGTAGTACCGGACAGGGAGATACGCAGTATTTT. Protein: CASSTGQGDTQYF.

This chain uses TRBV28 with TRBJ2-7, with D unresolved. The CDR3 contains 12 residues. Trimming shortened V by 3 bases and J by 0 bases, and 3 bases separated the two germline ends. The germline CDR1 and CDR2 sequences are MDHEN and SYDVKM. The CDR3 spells CASSLYSYEQYF. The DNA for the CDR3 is TGTGCCAGCAGTTTGTACTCCTACGAGCAGTACTTC.

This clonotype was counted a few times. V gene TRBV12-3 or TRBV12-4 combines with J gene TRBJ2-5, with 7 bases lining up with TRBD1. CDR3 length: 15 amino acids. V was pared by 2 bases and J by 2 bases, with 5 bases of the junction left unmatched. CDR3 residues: CASSLNNRGQETQYF. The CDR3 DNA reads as TGTGCCAGCAGTTTAAACAACAGGGGACAAGAGACCCAGTACTTC.

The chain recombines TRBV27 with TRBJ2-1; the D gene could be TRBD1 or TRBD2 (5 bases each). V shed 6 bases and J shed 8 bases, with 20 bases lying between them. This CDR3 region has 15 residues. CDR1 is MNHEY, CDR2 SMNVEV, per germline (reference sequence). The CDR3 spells CASRAGTRIWDEQFF. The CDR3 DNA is TGTGCCAGCAGAGCCGGGACCCGAATTTGGGATGAGCAGTTCTTC.

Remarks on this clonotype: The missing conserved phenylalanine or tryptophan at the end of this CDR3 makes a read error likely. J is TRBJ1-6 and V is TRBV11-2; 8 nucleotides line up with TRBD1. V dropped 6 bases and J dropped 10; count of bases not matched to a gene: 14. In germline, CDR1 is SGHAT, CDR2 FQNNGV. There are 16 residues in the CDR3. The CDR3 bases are TGTGCCAGCAGGCGACTGACAGGGGAAAATGGCTCACCCCTCCACCTT. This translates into CASRRLTGENGSPLHL.

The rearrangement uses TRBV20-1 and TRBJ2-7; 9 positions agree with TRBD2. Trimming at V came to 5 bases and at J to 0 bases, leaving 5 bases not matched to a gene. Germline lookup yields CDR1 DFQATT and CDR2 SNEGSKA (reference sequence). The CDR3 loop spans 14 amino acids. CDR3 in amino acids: CSAPTSGFSYEQYF. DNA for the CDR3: TGCAGTGCTCCGACTAGCGGATTCTCCTACGAGCAGTACTTC.

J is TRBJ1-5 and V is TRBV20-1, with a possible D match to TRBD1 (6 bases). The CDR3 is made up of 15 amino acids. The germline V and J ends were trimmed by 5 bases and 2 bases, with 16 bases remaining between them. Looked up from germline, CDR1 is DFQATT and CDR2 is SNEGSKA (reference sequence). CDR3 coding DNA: TGCAGTGCTCGGGACATGATCATGGGCAATCAGCCCCAGCATTTT. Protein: CSARDMIMGNQPQHF.

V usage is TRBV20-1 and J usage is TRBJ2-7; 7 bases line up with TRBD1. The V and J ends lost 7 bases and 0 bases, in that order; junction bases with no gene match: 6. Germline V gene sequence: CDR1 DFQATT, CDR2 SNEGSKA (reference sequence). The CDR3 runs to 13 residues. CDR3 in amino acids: CSDVGQSSYEQYV. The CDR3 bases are TGCAGTGATGTGGGACAGAGCTCCTACGAGCAGTACGTC.

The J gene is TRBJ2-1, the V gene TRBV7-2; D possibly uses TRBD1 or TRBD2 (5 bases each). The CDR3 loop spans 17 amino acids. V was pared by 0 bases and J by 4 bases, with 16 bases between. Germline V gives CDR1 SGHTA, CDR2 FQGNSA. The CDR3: CASSLASSSKGYNEQFF. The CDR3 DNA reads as TGTGCCAGCAGCTTAGCGTCTTCTAGCAAGGGGTACAATGAGCAGTTCTTC.

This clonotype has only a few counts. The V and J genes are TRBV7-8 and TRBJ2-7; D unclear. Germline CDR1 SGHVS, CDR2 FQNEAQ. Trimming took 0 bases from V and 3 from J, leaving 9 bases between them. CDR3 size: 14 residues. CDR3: CASSLARRFYEQYF. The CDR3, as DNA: TGTGCCAGCAGCTTAGCCCGACGGTTCTACGAGCAGTACTTC.

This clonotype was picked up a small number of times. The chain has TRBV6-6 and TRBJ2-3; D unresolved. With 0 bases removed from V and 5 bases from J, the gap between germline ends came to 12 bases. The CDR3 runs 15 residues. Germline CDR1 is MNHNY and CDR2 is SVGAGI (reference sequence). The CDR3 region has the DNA TGTGCCAGCAGTTACTCGAATCTGGGCCTAGATACGCAGTATTTT. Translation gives CASSYSNLGLDTQYF.

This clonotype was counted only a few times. The CDR3 nucleotides are TGTGCCAGCAGCTTGGCCGGGGTAAACCAAGAGACCCAGTACTTC. Its translation is CASSLAGVNQETQYF. The chain uses TRBV5-4 and TRBJ2-5, with D possibly TRBD2 on 5 matching bases. Trimming stripped 0 bases from V and 0 bases from J, with 9 bases between. This CDR3 region has 15 residues. CDR1 and CDR2 (germline): SGHNT, YYREEE (reference sequence). Combining the CDR3 with reference TRBV5-4 and TRBJ2-5 gives the whole variable domain ETGVTQSPTHLIKTRGQQVTLRCSSQSGHNTVSWYQQALGQGPQFIFQYYREEENGRGNFPPRFSGLQFPNYSSELNVNALELDDSALYLCASSLAGVNQETQYFGPGTRLLVL.

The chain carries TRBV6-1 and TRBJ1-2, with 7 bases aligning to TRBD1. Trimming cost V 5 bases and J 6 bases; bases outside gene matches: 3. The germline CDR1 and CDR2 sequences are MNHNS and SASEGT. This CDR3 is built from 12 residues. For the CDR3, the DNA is TGTGCCAGCAGTTTCACAGGGGATGGCTACACCTTC. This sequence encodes CASSFTGDGYTF.

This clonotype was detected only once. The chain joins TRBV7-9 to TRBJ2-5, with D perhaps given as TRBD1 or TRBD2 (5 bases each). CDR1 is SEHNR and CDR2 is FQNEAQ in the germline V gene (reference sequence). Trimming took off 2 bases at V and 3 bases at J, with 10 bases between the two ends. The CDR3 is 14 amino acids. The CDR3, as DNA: TGTGCCAGCAGCTTAATGGGACCCAAAGAGACCCAGTACTTC. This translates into CASSLMGPKETQYF.

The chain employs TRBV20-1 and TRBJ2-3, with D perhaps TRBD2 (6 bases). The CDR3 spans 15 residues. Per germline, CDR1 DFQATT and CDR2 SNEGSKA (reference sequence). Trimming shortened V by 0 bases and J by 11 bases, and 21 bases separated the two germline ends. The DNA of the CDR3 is TGCAGTGCTAGAGATTCCGAGCGGGCCCCCCGGGGGCAGTATTTT. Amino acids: CSARDSERAPRGQYF.

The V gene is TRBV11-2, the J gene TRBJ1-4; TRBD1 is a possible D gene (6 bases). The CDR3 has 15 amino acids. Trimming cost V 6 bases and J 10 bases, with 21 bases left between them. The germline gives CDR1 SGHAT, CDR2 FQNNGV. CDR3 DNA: TGTGCCAGCAGTCAGGCCCCTGGGGGGCTGGGAAAACTGTTTTTT. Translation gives CASSQAPGGLGKLFF.

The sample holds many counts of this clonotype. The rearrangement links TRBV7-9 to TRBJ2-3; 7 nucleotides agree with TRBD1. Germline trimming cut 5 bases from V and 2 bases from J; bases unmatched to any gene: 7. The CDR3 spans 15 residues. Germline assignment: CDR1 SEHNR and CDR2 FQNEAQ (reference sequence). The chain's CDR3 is CASSDRDSYTDTQYF. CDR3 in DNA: TGTGCCAGCAGCGACCGGGACAGCTACACAGATACGCAGTATTTT.

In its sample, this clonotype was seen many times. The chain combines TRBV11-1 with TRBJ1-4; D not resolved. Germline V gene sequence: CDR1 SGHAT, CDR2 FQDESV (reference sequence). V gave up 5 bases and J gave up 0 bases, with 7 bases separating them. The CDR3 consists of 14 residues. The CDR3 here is CASSRGATNEKLFF. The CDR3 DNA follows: TGTGCCAGCAGCCGCGGAGCAACTAATGAAAAACTGTTTTTT.

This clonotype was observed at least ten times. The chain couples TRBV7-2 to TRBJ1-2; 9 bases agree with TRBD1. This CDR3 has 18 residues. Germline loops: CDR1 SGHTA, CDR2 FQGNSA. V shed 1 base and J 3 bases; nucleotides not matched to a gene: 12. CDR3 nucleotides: TGTGCCAGCAGCTTAGTCCCGGGACAGGGAAAAGGGGACTATGGCTACACCTTC. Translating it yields CASSLVPGQGKGDYGYTF. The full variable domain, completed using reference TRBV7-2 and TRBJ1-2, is GAGVSQSPSNKVTEKGKDVELRCDPISGHTALYWYRQSLGQGLEFLIYFQGNSAPDKSGLPSDRFSAERTGGSVSTLTIQRTQQEDSAVYLCASSLVPGQGKGDYGYTFGSGTRLTVV.